Each of the 8 T cell receptor beta chains below was sequenced from the same sample in a study of T cell responses to AZD1222 COVID-19 vaccine. The method was immunoSEQ multiplex PCR; TCRdb's version includes in-frame clones alone and lacks a portion of them. The sample has tens of thousands of clones, 85% to 90% seen once; the top ten hold around 4.9%. The specimen comprised peripheral blood, sampled 28 days after the second dose of the MenACWY control vaccine. The receptors originated from an adult who received the MenACWY meningococcal vaccine as a control.

This chain connects TRBV7-2 to TRBJ2-1; TRBD2 is a possible D gene (7 bases). Germline V gene data show CDR1 as SGHTA and CDR2 as FQGNSA. The CDR3 has 15 amino acids. The germline V and J ends were trimmed by 5 bases and 2 bases, with 13 bases remaining between them. In DNA form, the CDR3 reads TGTGCCAGCAGCGGGGGGGCAGTCGCCTACAATGAGCAGTTCTTC. Its translation: CASSGGAVAYNEQFF.

Details on this clone: In the same sample, other DNA sequences code for this CDR3. This chain joins TRBV7-2 and TRBJ2-3, with 8 bases aligning to TRBD2. Germline V gene sequence: CDR1 SGHTA, CDR2 FQGNSA. Losses at the gene ends were 0 bases for V and 0 bases for J; bases not matched to a gene: 5. The CDR3 contains 17 residues. The CDR3 DNA reads as TGTGCCAGCAGCTTAGCTAGCGGGACCTCTAGCACAGATACGCAGTATTTT. It yields the protein CASSLASGTSSTDTQYF.

V usage is TRBV6-1 and J usage is TRBJ2-7; D unresolved. The CDR3 contains 13 residues. Trimming removed 0 bases from V and 3 bases from J, with 6 bases in between. The V gene's germline CDR1 is MNHNS and CDR2 SASEGT. The CDR3 DNA follows: TGTGCCAGCAGTGAAGCGAGGAACTACGAGCAGTACTTC. Amino acid sequence: CASSEARNYEQYF.

In this sample, this clone turned up once. The CDR3 loop is CASSELLGQGVYEQYF. CDR3 nucleotides: TGTGCCAGCAGTGAACTGCTGGGACAGGGGGTCTACGAGCAGTACTTC. The chain couples TRBV2 to TRBJ2-7; TRBD1 matches at 11 bases. Trimming cost V 2 bases and J 3 bases; bases outside gene matches: 6. This CDR3 is 16 amino acids long. Germline assignment: CDR1 SNHLY and CDR2 FYNNEI.

The rearrangement uses TRBV29-1 and TRBJ2-1, with 7 bases aligning to TRBD1. The V segment lost 6 bases and the J segment 1 base; nucleotides outside the gene matches: 6. Germline CDR1 reads SQVTM; CDR2 reads ANQGSEA. The CDR3 has 14 residues. Here the CDR3 reads CSVPDRVSYNEQFF. The DNA of the CDR3 is TGCAGCGTGCCTGACAGGGTTTCCTACAATGAGCAGTTCTTC.

The chain carries TRBV6-5 and TRBJ2-3; D perhaps matches TRBD2 (6 bases). Germline CDR1 and CDR2: MNHEY and SVGAGI. This CDR3 region has 14 residues. Trimming took off 6 bases at V and 3 bases at J, with 13 bases between the two ends. The CDR3, as DNA: TGTGCCAGCAGCGGGACTCGAAGGACAGATACGCAGTATTTT. The encoded protein is CASSGTRRTDTQYF.

This chain joins TRBV6-2 or TRBV6-3 and TRBJ2-7; 8 bases are a match to TRBD1. The J segment lost 2 bases and the V segment lost 0 bases, leaving 9 bases of the junction unmatched. Germline V gives CDR1 MNHEY, CDR2 SVGEGT. This CDR3 contains 17 residues. CDR3 coding DNA: TGTGCCAGCAGTTACTCCGCCCACAGGGGGATGCCCTACGAGCAGTACTTC. Its protein is CASSYSAHRGMPYEQYF.

The chain links TRBV7-8 to TRBJ1-5; TRBD1 is a possible D gene (6 bases). Germline CDR1 and CDR2: SGHVS and FQNEAQ. V was shortened by 5 bases and J by 5 bases, with 10 bases between the two germline ends. The CDR3 spans 13 residues. CDR3 sequence: CASSIQGDQPQHF. The CDR3 DNA follows: TGTGCCAGCAGCATACAGGGAGATCAGCCCCAGCATTTT.